This T cell receptor (beta chain) was recovered during a study of blood T cell repertoires in COVID-19. About the study: Specimens from acute and convalescent COVID-19 originated in the United States, Italy and Spain. PBMCs, B-cell-depleted T cells, or T cells were the source of the cDNA or gDNA that made up the material.

Here immunoSEQ multiplex PCR was the method, and the copy in TCRdb shows in-frame clones only, minus some. The sample consists of about 150,000 clones, approximately 84% of them appearing once. Germline V gene sequence: CDR1 SGHVS, CDR2 FNYEAQ. Trimming at V came to 5 bases and at J to 7 bases, leaving 17 bases not matched to a gene. This CDR3 contains 19 residues. Material for sequencing was peripheral blood. V is TRBV7-6 and J is TRBJ2-1, with TRBD2 identical over 13 bases. The clonotype was recovered from a woman aged 60-70 years with COVID-19, enrolled during active disease. DNA of the CDR3: TGTGCCAGCAGCCAATCTCCCCGTACGGGACTAGCGGGGCGAAATGAGCAGTTCTTC. It yields the protein CASSQSPRTGLAGRNEQFF.